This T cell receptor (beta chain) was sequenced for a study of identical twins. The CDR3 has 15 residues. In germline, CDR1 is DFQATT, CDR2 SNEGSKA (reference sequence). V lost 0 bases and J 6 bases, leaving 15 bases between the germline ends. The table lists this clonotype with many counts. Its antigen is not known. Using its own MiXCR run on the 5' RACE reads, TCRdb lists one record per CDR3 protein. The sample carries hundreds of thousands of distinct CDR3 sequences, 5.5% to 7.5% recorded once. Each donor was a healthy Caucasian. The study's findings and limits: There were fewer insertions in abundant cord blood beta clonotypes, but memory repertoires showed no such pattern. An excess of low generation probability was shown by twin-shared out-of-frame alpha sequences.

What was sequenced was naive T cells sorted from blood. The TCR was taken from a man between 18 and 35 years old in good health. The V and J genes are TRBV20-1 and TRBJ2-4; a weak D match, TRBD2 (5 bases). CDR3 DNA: TGCAGTGCTAGAGAGGGAGTGGGGAAACTAAACATTCAGTACTTC. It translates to CSAREGVGKLNIQYF.